This T cell receptor beta chain was identified in a study of T cell changes during pregnancy in multiple sclerosis. Trimming pared 0 bases from V and 9 bases from J, leaving 6 bases between. The CDR3 is made up of 12 amino acids. Germline V lookup: CDR1 MGHRA, CDR2 YSYEKL. Sequencing used immunoSEQ multiplex PCR; TCRdb keeps in-frame clones, though not all of them. The sample carries under 40,000 clones, roughly 90% recorded once. Sequenced here: CD8+ T cells from peripheral blood mononuclear cells, sampled before pregnancy. The chain recombines TRBV4-1 with TRBJ2-4, with a weak D call TRBD2 (5 bases). The receptor was isolated from a female donor with multiple sclerosis, enrolled in a pregnancy study. This chain's CDR3 is CASSQDGGIQYF. The CDR3 DNA sequence: TGCGCCAGCAGCCAAGACGGAGGCATTCAGTACTTC.